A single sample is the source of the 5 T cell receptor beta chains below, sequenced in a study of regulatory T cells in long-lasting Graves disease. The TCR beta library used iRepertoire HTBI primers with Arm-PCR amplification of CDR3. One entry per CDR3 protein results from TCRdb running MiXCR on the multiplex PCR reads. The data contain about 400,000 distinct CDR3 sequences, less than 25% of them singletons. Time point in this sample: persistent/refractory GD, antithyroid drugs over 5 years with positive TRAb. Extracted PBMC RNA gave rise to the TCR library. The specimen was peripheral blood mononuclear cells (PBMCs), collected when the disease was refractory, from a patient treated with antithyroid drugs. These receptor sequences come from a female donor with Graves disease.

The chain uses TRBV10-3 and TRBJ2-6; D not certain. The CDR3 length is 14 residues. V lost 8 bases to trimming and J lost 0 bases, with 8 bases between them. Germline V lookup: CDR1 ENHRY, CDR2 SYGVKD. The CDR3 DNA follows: TGTGCCATCCGCCTAGGCTCTGGGGCCAACGTCCTGACTTTC. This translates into CAIRLGSGANVLTF.

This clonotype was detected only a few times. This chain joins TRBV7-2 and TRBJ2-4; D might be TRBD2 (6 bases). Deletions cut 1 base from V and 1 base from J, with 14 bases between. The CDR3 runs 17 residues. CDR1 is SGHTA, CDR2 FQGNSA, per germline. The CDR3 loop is CASSLEAGLGAKNIQYF. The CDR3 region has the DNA TGTGCCAGCAGCTTAGAGGCGGGGCTGGGGGCCAAAAACATTCAGTACTTC.

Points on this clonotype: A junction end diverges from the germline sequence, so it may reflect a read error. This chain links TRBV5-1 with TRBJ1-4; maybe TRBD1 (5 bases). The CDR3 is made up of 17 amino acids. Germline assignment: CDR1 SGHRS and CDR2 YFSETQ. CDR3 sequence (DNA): TGCGCCAGCAGCTTGGAGGCCCCCACAGGACCCAATGAAAAACCGTTTTTT. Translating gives CASSLEAPTGPNEKPFF.

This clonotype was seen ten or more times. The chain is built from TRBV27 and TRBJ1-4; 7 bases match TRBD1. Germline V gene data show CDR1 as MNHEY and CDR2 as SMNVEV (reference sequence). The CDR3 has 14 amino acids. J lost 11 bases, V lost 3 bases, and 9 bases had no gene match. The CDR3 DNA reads TGTGCCAGCAGTTTTCGGGACAGCCAGGGGAAACTGTTTTTT. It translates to CASSFRDSQGKLFF.

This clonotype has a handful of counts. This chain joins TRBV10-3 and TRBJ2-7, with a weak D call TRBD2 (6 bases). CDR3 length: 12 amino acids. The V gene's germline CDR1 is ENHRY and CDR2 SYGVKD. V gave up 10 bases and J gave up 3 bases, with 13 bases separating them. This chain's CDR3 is CATGAGFYEQYF. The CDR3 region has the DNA TGTGCCACCGGCGCGGGGTTCTACGAGCAGTACTTC.